The clone carrying this TCR beta chain was found a few times. The sample belongs to a study of molecular identifiers for immune sequencing clone quantification. V was trimmed by 0 bases and J by 0 bases, leaving 10 bases between them. The CDR3 runs 16 residues. In germline, CDR1 is MNHNS, CDR2 SASEGT. TCRdb re-called the PCR reads with MiXCR, one entry per CDR3 protein. This sample carries about 630,000 distinct CDR3 sequences, roughly 23% of them seen once, and the ten largest clones take 0.75% to 0.8%. Sequencing used naive CD8+ T cells from blood, with Jurkat cell RNA spiked in. Noted subset: FACS-sorted CD8+CD4-CCR7+CD45RA+ naive T cells. The source of this sequence is a human donor in good health. Some libraries in this study had Jurkat cell RNA spiked in. The chain recombines TRBV6-1 with TRBJ2-3; D gene uncertain. The CDR3 sequence: CASSEAGTSSTDTQYF. CDR3 DNA sequence: TGTGCCAGCAGTGAAGCTGGAACCAGTAGCACAGATACGCAGTATTTT.